The 22 T cell receptor beta chains below all came from one sample that was sequenced in a study of blood T cell repertoires in COVID-19. Profiling relied on immunoSEQ multiplex PCR, and the TCRdb table lists in-frame clones only, not all of them. Among 140,000 to 150,000 clones, roughly 87% were seen once, and the ten largest hold about 2%. Sequenced input: peripheral blood. These receptor sequences come from a man between 65 and 85 years old with acute or convalescent COVID-19.

V gene TRBV7-2 combines with J gene TRBJ2-3; tentatively, D is TRBD1 (6 bases). CDR1 and CDR2 from the germline V gene are SGHTA and FQGNSA. The CDR3 spans 16 residues. V lost 5 bases and J 2 bases, leaving 17 bases between the germline ends. CDR3 residues: CASSVGQLIHTDTQYF. CDR3 bases: TGTGCCAGCAGCGTAGGACAGCTTATCCACACAGATACGCAGTATTTT. The full variable domain, completed using reference TRBV7-2 and TRBJ2-3, is GAGVSQSPSNKVTEKGKDVELRCDPISGHTALYWYRQSLGQGLEFLIYFQGNSAPDKSGLPSDRFSAERTGGSVSTLTIQRTQQEDSAVYLCASSVGQLIHTDTQYFGPGTRLTVL.

The V and J genes are TRBV25-1 and TRBJ1-2, with 7 nucleotides matching TRBD1. Germline assignment: CDR1 MGHDK and CDR2 SYGVNS. This CDR3 contains 13 residues. Trimming took 5 bases from V and 4 from J; bases not matched to a gene: 4. The CDR3 bases are TGTGCCAGCAGTACGACAGGGCTCTATGGCTACACCTTC. Its translation is CASSTTGLYGYTF.

The chain recombines TRBV7-3 with TRBJ1-1; 7 bases match TRBD1. Germline CDR1 SGHTA, CDR2 FQGTGA. The CDR3 spans 15 residues. Trimming removed 5 bases from V and 2 bases from J; junction bases left unmatched: 8. This CDR3 is CASSVDGQANTEAFF. The DNA for the CDR3 is TGTGCCAGCAGCGTTGACGGACAGGCCAACACTGAAGCTTTCTTT.

The chain recombines TRBV3-1 (or the pseudogene TRBV3-2) with TRBJ1-6, with a possible D match to TRBD1 (6 bases). The CDR3 runs 17 residues. In germline, CDR1 is LGHDT, CDR2 YNNKEL (reference sequence). V shed 2 bases and J shed 2 bases, with 13 bases lying between them. CDR3 in amino acids: CASSQRGQGTYNSPLHF. The CDR3 DNA reads TGTGCCAGCAGCCAAAGAGGGCAGGGGACCTATAATTCACCCCTCCACTTT.

This clone appeared a few times. The chain is built from TRBV28 and TRBJ1-1; D uncertain. Per germline, CDR1 MDHEN and CDR2 SYDVKM. The CDR3 runs 13 residues. Trimming removed 6 bases at V and 0 bases at J, with 8 bases between. This chain's CDR3 is CASRNSMNTEAFF. The DNA of the CDR3 is TGTGCCAGCAGGAACAGCATGAACACTGAAGCTTTCTTT.

This clone was seen more than once but under ten times. V is TRBV6-5 and J is TRBJ1-2; 8 bases align to TRBD1. This CDR3 region has 14 residues. Germline loops: CDR1 MNHEY, CDR2 SVGAGI. V was clipped by 5 bases and J by 4 bases; unmatched bases: 6. The CDR3 DNA is TGTGCCAGCAGTAGATTGACAGGGGCCTATGGCTACACCTTC. Translation: CASSRLTGAYGYTF.

This chain uses TRBV27 with TRBJ1-2; D is possibly TRBD1 (5 bases). In germline, CDR1 is MNHEY, CDR2 SMNVEV (reference sequence). Trimming took off 5 bases at V and 3 bases at J, with 13 bases between the two ends. This CDR3 is 14 amino acids long. The CDR3 sequence: CASSNQGPYYGYTF. The DNA for the CDR3 is TGTGCCAGCAGTAACCAGGGTCCCTACTATGGCTACACCTTC.

This clone was found a few times. The chain carries TRBV6-5 and TRBJ1-6, with 9 positions matching TRBD1. V dropped 0 bases and J dropped 8; count of bases not matched to a gene: 2. CDR1 is MNHEY, CDR2 SVGAGI, per germline. The CDR3 spans 15 residues. The CDR3 here is CASSYSRQGDSPLHF. CDR3 DNA sequence: TGTGCCAGCAGTTACTCGAGACAGGGGGATTCACCCCTCCACTTT.

This chain uses TRBV3-1 (or the pseudogene TRBV3-2) with TRBJ2-2, with 7 bases identical to TRBD2. Germline V gene data show CDR1 as LGHDT and CDR2 as YNNKEL (reference sequence). The CDR3 runs to 18 residues. V dropped 1 base and J dropped 1; count of bases not matched to a gene: 9. CDR3 protein: CASSQAHPAGENTGELFF. The CDR3 coding sequence is TGTGCCAGCAGCCAAGCCCATCCGGCGGGGGAGAACACCGGGGAGCTGTTTTTT.

This chain joins TRBV10-3 and TRBJ2-7; TRBD2 matches 12 bases. Germline V gene sequence: CDR1 ENHRY, CDR2 SYGVKD. Trimming at V came to 8 bases and at J to 5 bases, leaving 10 bases not matched to a gene. CDR3 size: 15 residues. The DNA for the CDR3 is TGTGCCATCGGAACTAGCGGGAGGATCTGGGACGAGCAGTACTTC. Residues: CAIGTSGRIWDEQYF.

The chain uses TRBV29-1 and TRBJ2-5, with no clear D. The CDR3 has 12 residues. V lost 4 bases to trimming and J lost 5 bases, with 11 bases between them. Germline CDR1 reads SQVTM; CDR2 reads ANQGSEA. DNA of the CDR3: TGCAGCGTTGTACCTCCGGAGGAGACCCAGTACTTC. This translates into CSVVPPEETQYF.

The chain combines TRBV19 with TRBJ1-2; D gene ambiguous. The V and J ends lost 7 bases and 4 bases respectively, with 19 bases between them. The CDR3 consists of 15 residues. CDR1 and CDR2 (germline): LNHDA, SQIVND (reference sequence). This CDR3 is CASNDPPVSGYGYTF. The CDR3 DNA reads TGTGCCAGTAACGATCCCCCTGTCAGTGGCTATGGCTACACCTTC. The full variable domain, with the rest looked up from reference TRBV19 and TRBJ1-2, is DGGITQSPKYLFRKEGQNVTLSCEQNLNHDAMYWYRQDPGQGLRLIYYSQIVNDFQKGDIAEGYSVSREKKESFPLTVTSAQKNPTAFYLCASNDPPVSGYGYTFGSGTRLTVV.

This clone has just a few counts. The chain joins TRBV2 to TRBJ2-5, with D perhaps matching TRBD1 (5 bases). This CDR3 spans 13 amino acids. CDR1 and CDR2 (germline): SNHLY, FYNNEI. V was clipped by 8 bases and J by 1 base, with 11 bases between them. The CDR3 coding sequence is TGTGCCAGCGGTTGGGGCATCCAAGAGACCCAGTACTTC. This encodes CASGWGIQETQYF. The full variable domain, completed using reference TRBV2 and TRBJ2-5, is EPEVTQTPSHQVTQMGQEVILRCVPISNHLYFYWYRQILGQKVEFLVSFYNNEISEKSEIFDDQFSVERPDGSNFTLKIRSTKLEDSAMYFCASGWGIQETQYFGPGTRLLVL.

The chain combines TRBV7-9 with TRBJ2-3; TRBD2 aligns across 7 bases. The germline gives CDR1 SEHNR, CDR2 FQNEAQ (reference sequence). This CDR3 contains 15 residues. The trim removed 3 bases at V and 0 bases at J, leaving 3 bases unmatched. This CDR3 is CASSFLAASTDTQYF. The CDR3 DNA reads as TGTGCCAGCAGCTTCCTAGCGGCTAGCACAGATACGCAGTATTTT.

Note on this clone: The same CDR3 can be traced to other DNA sequences in this sample. This chain uses TRBV30 with TRBJ2-7; D gene uncertain. The germline V gene encodes CDR1 GTSNPN and CDR2 SVGIG (reference sequence). CDR3 length equals 12 residues. V shed 0 bases and J shed 1 base, with 4 bases lying between them. CDR3 region: CAWSVLSYEQYF. CDR3 DNA sequence: TGTGCCTGGAGTGTACTTTCCTACGAGCAGTACTTC.

This chain joins TRBV6-1 and TRBJ2-1; 9 bases map to TRBD2. V lost 2 bases, J lost 4 bases, and 9 bases stayed unmatched. The length of the CDR3 is 17 residues. The V gene's germline CDR1 is MNHNS and CDR2 SASEGT. The CDR3 here is CASSEYGRGGQYNEQFF. The CDR3 DNA sequence: TGTGCCAGCAGTGAATATGGGCGGGGGGGCCAATACAATGAGCAGTTCTTC.

V is TRBV2 and J is TRBJ2-5, with 9 bases that match TRBD1. The CDR3 totals 15 residues. Germline V gene sequence: CDR1 SNHLY, CDR2 FYNNEI. The trim removed 6 bases at V and 4 bases at J, leaving 9 bases unmatched. The CDR3 DNA sequence: TGTGCCAGCAGACCGGGACAGGGTGGCGGAGAGACCCAGTACTTC. Translating gives CASRPGQGGGETQYF.

The CDR3: CASSSPGLAGGDTQYF. CDR3 nucleotide sequence: TGTGCCAGCTCGTCTCCGGGACTAGCGGGTGGGGATACGCAGTATTTT. This chain connects TRBV18 to TRBJ2-3, with 12 bases lining up with TRBD2. The CDR3 sequence is 16 residues long. The germline CDR1 and CDR2 sequences are KGHSH and LQKENI. After removal of 6 bases from V and 6 bases from J, the junction contained 10 bases not matched to a gene.

The chain has TRBV3-1 (or the pseudogene TRBV3-2) and TRBJ1-2, with D unclear. Trimming removed 0 bases at V and 0 bases at J, with 11 bases between. CDR1 LGHDT and CDR2 YNNKEL come from the germline V gene (reference sequence). This CDR3 is built from 16 residues. Written as DNA, the CDR3 is TGTGCCAGCAGCCAAGATTGGGCAGCCCCTAACTATGGCTACACCTTC. This translates into CASSQDWAAPNYGYTF.

The V and J genes are TRBV18 and TRBJ2-7; D may be TRBD1 (6 bases). CDR1 is KGHSH, CDR2 LQKENI, per germline. The CDR3 has 15 residues. Trimming cost V 6 bases and J 1 base, with 16 bases left between them. The CDR3 spells CASSPGQRLSYEQYF. In DNA form, the CDR3 reads TGTGCCAGCTCTCCAGGACAGCGGCTATCCTACGAGCAGTACTTC. The whole variable domain, remainder taken from reference TRBV18 and TRBJ2-7, is NAGVMQNPRHLVRRRGQEARLRCSPMKGHSHVYWYRQLPEEGLKFMVYLQKENIIDESGMPKERFSAEFPKEGPSILRIQQVVRGDSAAYFCASSPGQRLSYEQYFGPGTRLTVT.

The rearrangement links TRBV27 to TRBJ2-3; 13 nucleotides line up with TRBD2. Trimming at V came to 4 bases and at J to 4 bases, leaving 2 bases not matched to a gene. This CDR3 has 15 residues. CDR1 and CDR2 from the germline V gene are MNHEY and SMNVEV (reference sequence). The CDR3 here is CASSSGLAGPDTQYF. CDR3 bases: TGTGCCAGCAGTTCGGGACTAGCGGGACCAGATACGCAGTATTTT.

The gene calls are TRBV5-1 and TRBJ2-2; 8 positions agree with TRBD1. The CDR3 extends over 16 amino acids. Germline lookup yields CDR1 SGHRS and CDR2 YFSETQ. With 6 bases clipped from V and 0 bases from J, the junction kept 7 bases outside the gene matches. The CDR3 sequence is CASTETGAANTGELFF. As DNA, the CDR3 is TGCGCCAGCACCGAGACAGGGGCCGCGAACACCGGGGAGCTGTTTTTT.